This T cell receptor beta chain was observed in a study of T cell responses to AZD1222 COVID-19 vaccine. Broader study findings: Females outnumbered males among donors, who were mostly white British; clonal diversity was possibly underestimated. Spike was spanned by vaccine-associated CD4 TCRs, which were dominant at 160-218 and 743-854.

Germline assignment: CDR1 MDHEN and CDR2 SYDVKM. The CDR3 runs 12 residues. V lost 3 bases and J 15 bases, leaving 15 bases between the germline ends. Only in-frame clones appear in the TCRdb table, and some are missing; sequencing was by immunoSEQ multiplex PCR. The repertoire holds fewer than 150,000 clones, with about 87% as singletons. A note on this clone: The antigen is not known.

The sample was peripheral blood, taken 28 days after the second AZD1222 dose. The clonotype comes from an adult who received the AZD1222 COVID-19 vaccine. The chain has TRBV28 and TRBJ2-1; possibly TRBD1 for D (6 bases). The CDR3 spells CASSLTTGLGFF. In DNA form, the CDR3 reads TGTGCCAGCAGTTTGACGACAGGTCTTGGGTTCTTC.